This TCR beta chain was retrieved from a study of vaccination effects on CD4 cells after COVID-19. Turning to the study itself: Either the mRNA-1273 or the BNT162b2 vaccine was given to participants as two doses. For each well, roughly 2 million PBMC were cultured with 8.5 to 10 IU/ml IL-2 and around 10 ug/ml peptides.

Unmatched junction bases numbered 6, after V lost 3 bases and J lost 2 bases. The CDR3 runs 16 residues. The V gene's germline CDR1 is SGHTA and CDR2 FQGNSA. This clone was found once. Its antigen is unknown. Following a 10-day culture, CD4+ T cells were purified. Absence of prior SARS-CoV-2 infection characterized the vaccine recipients, who showed negative nucleocapsid antibodies. Cells had half their medium changed to IL-2 medium on days 3 and 7. TCRdb's table, derived via immunoSEQ multiplex PCR, lists solely in-frame clones and lacks some. The repertoire holds 70,000 to 75,000 clones, with approximately 77% as singletons.

This receptor was identified in a human donor who received a COVID-19 vaccine. The source was CD4+ T cells from PBMCs cultured without peptide, collected before COVID-19 vaccination. The V call is TRBV7-2, the J call TRBJ2-2; 7 bases fit TRBD1. CDR3 amino acids: CASSLRGTANTGELFF. The CDR3 DNA reads as TGTGCCAGCAGCTTGAGAGGGACAGCTAACACCGGGGAGCTGTTTTTT.